This T cell receptor beta chain derives from a study of blood T cell repertoires in COVID-19. Study as a whole: The samples span acute and convalescent COVID-19 from the United States, Italy and Spain. T cells, B-cell-depleted T cells, or PBMCs provided the cDNA or gDNA that served as material.

How the authors handled the data: Amplifying reference gene primers gave estimates of nucleated cell counts. Here immunoSEQ multiplex PCR was the method, and the copy in TCRdb shows in-frame clones only, minus some. V and J calls and clone size are as listed in that table; D and trimming were resolved from the DNA. The sample holds some 700,000 clones, 75% to 90% seen once. Germline CDR1 reads SGHRS; CDR2 reads YFSETQ. Germline trimming cut 0 bases from V and 3 bases from J; bases unmatched to any gene: 9. The CDR3 is 18 residues long. Material: peripheral blood. The chain is built from TRBV5-1 and TRBJ2-3; 11 bases fit TRBD2. The receptor comes from a woman aged 18-35 years with acute or convalescent COVID-19. CDR3 nucleotide sequence: TGCGCCAGCAGCTTGGCGGGCTCGGCTAGCGGGGGGACAGATACGCAGTATTTT. Translating gives CASSLAGSASGGTDTQYF.